The text below deals with one TCR beta chain. No antigen is known for it. This sample was included in a study of beta chain features in type 1 diabetes. The wider study: Cell yields, gender and age were similar in healthy donors and patients.

Deletions cut 4 bases from V and 1 base from J, with 11 bases between. The CDR3 has 15 residues. Germline lookup yields CDR1 SGHVS and CDR2 FQNEAQ. Expressed TCRB transcripts were sequenced after all isolated RNA was converted to cDNA. Clones were sequenced by immunoSEQ multiplex PCR, and TCRdb holds only the in-frame ones, with some missing. Here the sample spans about 160,000 clones, 8% to 8.5% being singletons. Study-level points and caveats: Researchers cautioned that cDNA sequencing could over-represent cells with high TCR expression. In every one of the four CD4+ subsets, TCRB CDR3s were moderately but significantly shorter in Type 1 diabetes patients. Shorter templates might be favored by PCR, equally in patients and controls.

By way of CD45RO/CCR7/CD25/CD127/CD95/CD27, the CD4+ regulatory, stem cell-like memory, central memory and naive cells were sorted. The sequencing input was central memory CD4+ T cells from blood. V gene TRBV7-8 combines with J gene TRBJ1-5; no firm D call. The sequence was collected from a young woman with type 1 diabetes. The CDR3 region is CASSSRASSNQPQHF. CDR3 in DNA: TGTGCCAGCAGCTCAAGAGCCTCGAGCAATCAGCCCCAGCATTTT.